This is a list of T cell receptor beta chains from one sample in a study of blood T cell repertoires in COVID-19. Generated by immunoSEQ multiplex PCR, the TCRdb table keeps only in-frame clones and is missing some. The table has 490,000 or so clones, about 88% seen once. The sequenced material came from PBMCs or T cells enriched from blood (not recorded which). The source of these receptors is a woman aged 55-75 years who had recovered from COVID-19. The CDR3 runs from the conserved cysteine through the conserved F or W. The order of the fields is clone size, V gene, J gene, D gene, CDR3 DNA, CDR3 protein. The D gene is left open where the match is weak. Rows give clone size only sometimes, using once, few, many, or a class for an expanded clone.

>.|TRBV4-2|TRBJ1-2|.
TGTGCCAGCAGCCAAGCGGGGGGCGCACTGGCTGGCTACACCTTC
CASSQAGGALAGYTF
>.|TRBV6-5|TRBJ1-5|.
TGTGCCAGCAGTTACTCGGTAGGGAGACAGCCCCAGCATTTT
CASSYSVGRQPQHF
>.|TRBV7-2|TRBJ1-3|.
TGTGCCAGCAGCCCCAGGACAGGAAACACCATATATTTT
CASSPRTGNTIYF
>.|TRBV11-3|TRBJ2-7|.
TGTGCCAGCAGCTTAGATAAAGGCAGGGTCTACGAGCAGTACTTC
CASSLDKGRVYEQYF
>.|TRBV19|TRBJ1-5|.
TGTGCCAGTAGTCACGGCAGGGGCAGTCAGCCCCAGCATTTT
CASSHGRGSQPQHF
>.|TRBV5-1|TRBJ1-6|.
TGCGCCAGCAGCTTCGGGACACCTGATTCACCCCTCCACTTT
CASSFGTPDSPLHF
>.|TRBV24-1|TRBJ1-6|.
TGTGCCACCAGTGATTTCCTTAGACAGTTCCGTAATTCACCCCTCCACTTT
CATSDFLRQFRNSPLHF
>.|TRBV5-1|TRBJ2-3|TRBD2
TGCGCCAGCAGCTTGGCCGACAGCGGGGGGGCCAAAGATACGCAGTATTTT
CASSLADSGGAKDTQYF
>.|TRBV3-1/TRBV3-2|TRBJ1-3|.
TGTGCCAGCAGCCACAGAAACACCATATATTTT
CASSHRNTIYF
>.|TRBV25-1|TRBJ1-6|.
TGTGCCAGCAGTGCAACAGAGACGTTGTCTTCACCCCTCCACTTT
CASSATETLSSPLHF
>once|TRBV7-6|TRBJ2-7|.
TGTGCCAGCAGCTCCTACCTTGACAACTACGAGCAGTACTTC
CASSSYLDNYEQYF
>.|TRBV4-1|TRBJ2-7|.
TGCGCCAGCAGCCTCCTCGGCAGGGCCTCCTACGAGCAGTACTTC
CASSLLGRASYEQYF
>.|TRBV11-2|TRBJ2-1|TRBD2
TGTGCCAGCAGCCCAAGCGCGGGGGGGTACAATGAGCAGTTCTTC
CASSPSAGGYNEQFF